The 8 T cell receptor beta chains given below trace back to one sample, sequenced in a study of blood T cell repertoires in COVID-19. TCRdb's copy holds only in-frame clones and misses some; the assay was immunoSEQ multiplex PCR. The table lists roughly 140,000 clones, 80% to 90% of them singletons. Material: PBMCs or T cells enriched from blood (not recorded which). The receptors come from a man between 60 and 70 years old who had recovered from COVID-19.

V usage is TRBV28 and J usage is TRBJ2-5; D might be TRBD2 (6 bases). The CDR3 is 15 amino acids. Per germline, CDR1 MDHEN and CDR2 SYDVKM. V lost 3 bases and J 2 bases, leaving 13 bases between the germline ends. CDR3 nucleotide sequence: TGTGCCAGCAGTTTCAAGCGGGCGATTCAAGAGACCCAGTACTTC. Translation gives CASSFKRAIQETQYF.

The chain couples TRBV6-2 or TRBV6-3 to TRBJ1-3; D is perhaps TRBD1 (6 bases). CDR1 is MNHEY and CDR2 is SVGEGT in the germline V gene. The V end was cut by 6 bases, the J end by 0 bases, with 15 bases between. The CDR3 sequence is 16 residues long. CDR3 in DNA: TGTGCCAGCAGCCGACAGGCCCATAACTCTGGAAACACCATATATTTT. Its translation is CASSRQAHNSGNTIYF.

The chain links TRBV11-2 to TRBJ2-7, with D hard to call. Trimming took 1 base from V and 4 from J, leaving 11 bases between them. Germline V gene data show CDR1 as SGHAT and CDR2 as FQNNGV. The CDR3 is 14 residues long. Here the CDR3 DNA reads TGTGCCAGCAGCTTAGGACGAGGTGTTTACGAGCAGTACTTC. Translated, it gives CASSLGRGVYEQYF.

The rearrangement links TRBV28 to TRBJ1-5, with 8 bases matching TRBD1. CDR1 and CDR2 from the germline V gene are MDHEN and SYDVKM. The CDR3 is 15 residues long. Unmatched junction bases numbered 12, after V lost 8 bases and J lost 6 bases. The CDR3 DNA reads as TGTGCCAGCCGACCCGACAGGGGACGGGTTCAGCCCCAGCATTTT. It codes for CASRPDRGRVQPQHF.

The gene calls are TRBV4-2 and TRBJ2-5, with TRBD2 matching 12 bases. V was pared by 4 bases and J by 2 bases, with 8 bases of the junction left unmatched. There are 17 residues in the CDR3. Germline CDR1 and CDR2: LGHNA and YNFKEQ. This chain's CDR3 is CASSLYSSGRAQETQYF. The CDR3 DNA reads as TGTGCCAGCAGCCTATACTCTAGCGGGAGGGCTCAAGAGACCCAGTACTTC.

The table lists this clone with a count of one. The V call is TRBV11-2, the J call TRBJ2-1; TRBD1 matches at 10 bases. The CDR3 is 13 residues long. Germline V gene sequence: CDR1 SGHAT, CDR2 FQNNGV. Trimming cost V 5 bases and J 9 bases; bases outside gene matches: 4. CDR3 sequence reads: CASSIRQGAEQFF. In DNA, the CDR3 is TGTGCCAGCAGCATCCGACAGGGGGCTGAGCAGTTCTTC.

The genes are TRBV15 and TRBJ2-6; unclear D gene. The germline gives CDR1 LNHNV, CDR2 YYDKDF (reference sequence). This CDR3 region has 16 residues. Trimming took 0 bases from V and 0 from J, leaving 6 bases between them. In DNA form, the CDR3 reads TGTGCCACCAGCAGAGAAGCCACCTCTGGGGCCAACGTCCTGACTTTC. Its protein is CATSREATSGANVLTF.

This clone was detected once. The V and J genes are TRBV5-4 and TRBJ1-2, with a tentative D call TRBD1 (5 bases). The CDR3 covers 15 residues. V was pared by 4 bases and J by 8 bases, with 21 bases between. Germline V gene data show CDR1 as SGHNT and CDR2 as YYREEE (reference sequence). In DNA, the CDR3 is TGTGCCAGCAGCCCCAACGGGGGTCTTTCGTTGGGCTACACCTTC. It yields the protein CASSPNGGLSLGYTF.